The 11 T cell receptor beta chains given below trace back to one sample, sequenced in a study of blood T cells in healthy people across ages. The authors ran a second PCR of roughly 7 to 11 cycles using a sample-barcoded 5' primer and a J-beta primer mix. TCRdb re-called the 5' RACE reads with MiXCR, one entry per CDR3 protein. The sample consists of more than 1.4 million distinct CDR3 sequences, approximately 42% of them appearing once. Specimen: blood. Every receptor here comes from a woman aged 18 to 35 in good health.

A few counts support this clonotype. The chain employs TRBV20-1 and TRBJ2-3; 9 bases fit TRBD2. This CDR3 has 16 amino acids. Looked up from germline, CDR1 is DFQATT and CDR2 is SNEGSKA (reference sequence). With 1 base clipped from V and 5 bases from J, the junction kept 10 bases outside the gene matches. CDR3: CSARVRASGDLDTQYF. DNA of the CDR3: TGCAGTGCTAGAGTGCGGGCTAGCGGGGATCTAGATACGCAGTATTTT.

CDR3 bases: TGTGCCAACCGTAGGGACAGACCCTACGAGCAGTACTTC. This translates into CANRRDRPYEQYF. The chain carries TRBV7-3 and TRBJ2-7; 7 bases are shared with TRBD1. Germline CDR1 reads SGHTA; CDR2 reads FQGTGA. J gave up 2 bases and V 10 bases, and 8 bases lay outside the gene matches. CDR3 size: 13 residues.

The V call is TRBV7-7, the J call TRBJ1-5; maybe TRBD1 (5 bases). The CDR3 is 17 residues long. Germline lookup yields CDR1 SSHAT and CDR2 FNYEAQ (reference sequence). V was pared by 0 bases and J by 3 bases, with 15 bases between. The CDR3 protein is CASSLAGGVPLNQPQHF. The CDR3 nucleotides read TGTGCCAGCAGCTTAGCTGGAGGGGTTCCCCTCAATCAGCCCCAGCATTTT.

V gene TRBV20-1 combines with J gene TRBJ1-2, with D tentatively TRBD1 (5 bases). The V end lost 0 bases, the J end lost 2 bases, and 16 bases lay between the germline ends. Germline V gene data show CDR1 as DFQATT and CDR2 as SNEGSKA (reference sequence). This CDR3 is built from 16 residues. CDR3 loop: CSAREGPGNGNYGYTF. DNA for the CDR3: TGCAGTGCTAGAGAGGGACCAGGGAACGGAAACTATGGCTACACCTTC.

This rearrangement joins TRBV28 to TRBJ1-5; D gene ambiguous. Between the trimmed V and J ends, which lost 6 bases and 6 bases, there was a span of 21 bases. CDR3 length: 16 residues. Germline CDR1 is MDHEN and CDR2 is SYDVKM. CDR3 bases: TGTGCCAGCAGCCCCGGAACGGCGGCCTTTGTTCAGCCCCAGCATTTT. Amino acid sequence: CASSPGTAAFVQPQHF.

V usage is TRBV7-3 and J usage is TRBJ1-5, with D possibly TRBD1 on 5 matching bases. V was cut by 2 bases and J by 5 bases, with 13 bases left in between. The CDR3 contains 15 residues. CDR1 SGHTA and CDR2 FQGTGA come from the germline V gene. The CDR3 DNA follows: TGTGCCAGCAGCTTAGGCCGGGACGGCCATCAGCCCCAGCATTTT. It translates to CASSLGRDGHQPQHF.

The gene calls are TRBV2 and TRBJ2-7; 9 nucleotides match TRBD1. CDR1 and CDR2 from the germline V gene are SNHLY and FYNNEI. V gave up 7 bases and J gave up 5 bases; unmatched junction bases: 9. The CDR3 is 14 amino acids. The CDR3: CASTSGDRVHEQYF. CDR3 coding DNA: TGTGCCAGCACCTCAGGGGACAGGGTCCACGAGCAGTACTTC.

The genes are TRBV28 and TRBJ2-6; D remains ambiguous. Per the germline V gene, CDR1 is MDHEN and CDR2 is SYDVKM. There are 15 residues in the CDR3. Trimming left V 2 bases short and J 4 bases short, with 9 bases between. The CDR3 reads CASSLSQAGANVLTF. For the CDR3, the DNA is TGTGCCAGCAGTTTAAGTCAGGCGGGGGCCAACGTCCTGACTTTC. The full variable domain, completed using reference TRBV28 and TRBJ2-6, is DVKVTQSSRYLVKRTGEKVFLECVQDMDHENMFWYRQDPGLGLRLIYFSYDVKMKEKGDIPEGYSVSREKKERFSLILESASTNQTSMYLCASSLSQAGANVLTFGAGSRLTVL.

There are a few counts of this clonotype. The chain is built from TRBV4-1 and TRBJ2-1, with 10 bases that match TRBD2. Germline V gene data show CDR1 as MGHRA and CDR2 as YSYEKL. V shed 2 bases, J shed 7 bases, and the junction held 20 bases outside the gene matches. The CDR3 consists of 20 residues. The CDR3 reads CASSQRPAASGGPLGNEQFF. CDR3 DNA: TGCGCCAGCAGCCAACGCCCCGCGGCTAGCGGGGGTCCTCTTGGAAATGAGCAGTTCTTC.

Comments on this clonotype: A junction boundary mismatches the germline segment, possibly from a read error. The CDR3 reads CGASFGTGADTQYF. The CDR3 DNA follows: TGCGGTGCTAGTTTCGGGACAGGGGCAGATACGCAGTATTTT. The V and J genes are TRBV20-1 and TRBJ2-3, with 10 bases identical to TRBD1. Germline CDR1 reads DFQATT; CDR2 reads SNEGSKA (reference sequence). CDR3 length: 14 residues.

This clonotype appeared a few times. J is TRBJ2-1 and V is TRBV6-1; 14 bases map to TRBD2. Trimming cost V 5 bases and J 9 bases; bases outside gene matches: 15. The CDR3 has 18 amino acids. Germline V gene sequence: CDR1 MNHNS, CDR2 SASEGT. The DNA of the CDR3 is TGTGCCAGCAGTCTCAAAGGGACTAGCGGGAGAGCTCGGAGTGAGCAGTTCTTC. Residues: CASSLKGTSGRARSEQFF.